This T cell receptor beta chain stems from a study of blood T cell repertoires in COVID-19. Background on the study: COVID-19 samples collected from the United States, Italy and Spain covered acute and convalescent phases. Nucleic acid was either cDNA or gDNA, and it came from T cells, B-cell-depleted T cells, or PBMCs.

In the authors' methods: Estimates of nucleated cell counts were drawn from the amplification of reference gene primers. Here immunoSEQ multiplex PCR was the method, and the copy in TCRdb shows in-frame clones only, minus some. The D gene and trimming were derived from the DNA, and the V and J assignments and clone size from that table. Here the sample spans roughly 140,000 clones, around 83% being singletons. Germline V gene sequence: CDR1 SGHVS, CDR2 FQNEAQ. The CDR3 totals 13 residues. V lost 5 bases and J lost 4, with 11 bases in between. Specimen: peripheral blood. The V gene is TRBV7-8, the J gene TRBJ2-5; D remains unclear. This TCR was sampled from a woman aged 50 to 65 with acute or convalescent COVID-19. The DNA of the CDR3 is TGTGCCAGCAGCCCAAAGTTCGGAGAGACCCAGTACTTC. Translated: CASSPKFGETQYF.